This TCR beta chain was captured in a study of blood T cell repertoires in COVID-19. Original processing notes: For nucleated cells, counts were estimated from reference gene primer amplification. Sequenced by immunoSEQ multiplex PCR; TCRdb stores in-frame clones only, minus some. D and trimming come from the DNA, and the V and J calls and clone size come from that table. The sample has some 190,000 clones; under 85% are singletons. This TCR was sampled from an elderly man with COVID-19, enrolled during active disease. Sequencing used peripheral blood.

The CDR3 here is CSVVRQTPTDTQYF. For the CDR3, the DNA is TGCAGCGTTGTAAGACAGACCCCCACAGATACGCAGTATTTT. The J gene is TRBJ2-3, the V gene TRBV29-1; tentative D call: TRBD1 (5 bases). Looked up from germline, CDR1 is SQVTM and CDR2 is ANQGSEA. The CDR3 is 14 residues long. The V end lost 4 bases, the J end lost 2 bases, and 13 bases lay between the germline ends.